This T cell receptor beta chain was sequenced in a study of metastatic and nonmetastatic thyroid tumors. At the level of the study: Comparative analysis of repertoires was undertaken across blood and tumor or nodule tissue obtained from malignant and benign thyroid patients.

The CDR3 is 13 residues long. Germline V gives CDR1 SGHNT, CDR2 YENEEA. With 0 bases removed from V and 9 bases from J, the gap between germline ends came to 10 bases. TCRdb reanalyzed the PCR reads with MiXCR. The table shows around 18,000 clones, with 30% to 40% occurring only once. All patients were treatment-naive before thyroid surgery. The rearrangement joins TRBV11-3 to TRBJ2-3; D unresolved. This TCR derives from a female donor with papillary thyroid cancer or a benign thyroid nodule (not recorded which). Some clones in this sample may be carry-over from other donors' samples. The specimen sequenced was tumor tissue. The DNA of the CDR3 is TGTGCCAGCAGCTTAGACGGATCGGTGACGCAGTATTTT. This encodes CASSLDGSVTQYF.